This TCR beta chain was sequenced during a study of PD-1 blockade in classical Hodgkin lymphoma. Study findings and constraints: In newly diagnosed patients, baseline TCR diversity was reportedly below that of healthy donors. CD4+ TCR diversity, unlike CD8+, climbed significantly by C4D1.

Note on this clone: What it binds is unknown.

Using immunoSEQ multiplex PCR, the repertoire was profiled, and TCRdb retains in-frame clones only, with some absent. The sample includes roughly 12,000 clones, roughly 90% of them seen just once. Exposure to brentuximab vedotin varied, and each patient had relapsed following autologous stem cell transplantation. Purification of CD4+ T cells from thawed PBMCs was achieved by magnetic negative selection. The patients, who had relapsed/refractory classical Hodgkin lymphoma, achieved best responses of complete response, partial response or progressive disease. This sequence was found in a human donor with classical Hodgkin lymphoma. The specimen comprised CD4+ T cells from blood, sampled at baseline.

The CDR3 DNA reads as TGTGCCAGCAGGGCATCGCGGTTCGGGGAGCTGTTTTTT. This gives the protein CASRASRFGELFF. The chain couples TRBV6-1 to TRBJ2-2; D unresolved. V lost 6 bases and J 7 bases, leaving 12 bases between the germline ends. The CDR3 is 13 residues long. Germline values: CDR1 MNHNS, CDR2 SASEGT.